This T cell receptor beta chain was sequenced in a study of blood T cell repertoires in COVID-19. Study at large: The cDNA or gDNA used as material had been derived from T cells, B-cell-depleted T cells, or PBMCs.

The assay was immunoSEQ multiplex PCR, and TCRdb's table has in-frame clones only and misses some. The table has around 130,000 clones, around 83% seen once. V was pared by 7 bases and J by 6 bases, with 10 bases of the junction left unmatched. CDR3 length: 14 amino acids. CDR1 and CDR2 from the germline V gene are SGHRS and YFSETQ. The TCR was taken from a human donor in a cohort sampled during active COVID-19. What was sequenced was peripheral blood. The genes are TRBV5-1 and TRBJ2-1, with TRBD2 identical over 7 bases. In DNA form, the CDR3 reads TGCGCCAGCGGGTCGGCTAGCGGAATCAATGAGCAGTTCTTC. This sequence encodes CASGSASGINEQFF.